This T cell receptor beta chain was captured in a study of blood T cell repertoires in COVID-19. V was cut by 6 bases and J by 0 bases, with 6 bases left in between. The CDR3 consists of 13 residues. Profiled with immunoSEQ multiplex PCR; TCRdb holds only in-frame clones, not every one. Of hundreds of thousands of clones listed, about 91% are singletons. Each participant's cohort was designated according to participant-reported clinical history. Material for sequencing was PBMCs or T cells enriched from blood (not recorded which). This clonotype was sampled from a woman under 30 who had recovered from COVID-19. The rearrangement uses TRBV12-3 or TRBV12-4 and TRBJ1-5; D is ambiguous. CDR3 residues: CASSPNSNQPQHF. CDR3 DNA: TGTGCCAGCAGCCCAAATAGCAATCAGCCCCAGCATTTT.